This TCR beta chain originates from a study of cytomegalovirus exposure and HLA in healthy donors. Study context: Most genotyped donors, roughly 83% of fewer than 400, had Caucasian-associated genetic ancestry. Whole-study findings and limits: Clonal expansion, a later analysis showed, was greater in HLA-associated TCR beta chains than in equally common others. In all likelihood, a cluster of highly shared sequence variants was a sequencing artifact.

60 Vbeta and 13 Jbeta primers were used in PCR. Repertoires were generated with immunoSEQ multiplex PCR, while TCRdb's copy carries only in-frame clones and drops some. The sample lists about 160,000 clones, roughly four fifths occurring once. CDR1 is SGHDT and CDR2 is YYEEEE in the germline V gene. The junction had 11 bases not matched to a gene; V was cut back by 6 bases and J by 2 bases. This CDR3 comprises 15 residues. In regard to this clone: Antigen specificity is unknown.

The chain combines TRBV5-6 with TRBJ2-7; 7 positions agree with TRBD2. This TCR was sampled from a man aged 40-55 years in good health and CMV-seronegative. Material for sequencing was PBMCs. CDR3: CASNPGAGETYEQYF. Written as DNA, the CDR3 is TGTGCCAGCAACCCCGGGGCGGGGGAAACCTACGAGCAGTACTTC.